This TCR beta chain is from a study of brain T cells in children with intractable seizures (dated by TCRdb to 2020 to 2022). Describing the broader study: Resected brain tissue from 45 to 60 pediatric epilepsy surgery cases was first screened for immune gene transcripts using a NanoString immunology panel. About 65% of the 12 selected surgery cases also had pre-surgery blood sequenced, which left four cases with brain tissue only. General conclusions and limits of the study: Viral specificity was inferred solely from CDR3 sequence similarity, and the HCMV serostatus of the patients was not known. Because sequencing depth was different between pre-surgery and post-surgery blood, clones absent from the pre-surgery sample may reflect undersampling.

In regard to this clone: The antigen this receptor binds is unknown. No per-base quality is available; no much larger clone lies one base away.

The CDR3 runs 17 residues from the cysteine to the phenylalanine. This entry keeps only the CDR3 DNA: 51 bases, framed from base 1. V trim: 2 bases; J trim: 0 bases; unmatched bases: 7. From the germline V gene, CDR1 is MGHDK and CDR2 is SYGVNS. This sample's time point label indicates: resected brain tissue, or blood drawn just prior to surgery. Surgery cases with the highest brain T cell transcript signatures were selected for TCR beta chain sequencing of brain tissue and, where available, blood. Prior to surgery, the patients had been treated with at least one anti-epileptic drug. The TCR-sequenced patients were children whose drug-resistant epilepsy was caused by tuberous sclerosis complex, focal cortical dysplasia, Rasmussen encephalitis or hemimegalencephaly. Blood samples were collected immediately before the epilepsy surgery. The Monarch genomic DNA purification kit was used to extract bulk genomic DNA from unsorted brain tissue and whole blood.

TCR beta chain sequences were generated from genomic DNA using the immunoSEQ assay. In the paper's pipeline: Any CDR3 sequence that did not begin with the conserved framework cysteine at position 104 was removed by hand. To get clonality, the normalized Shannon's Diversity Index was subtracted from one, giving values from 0 (maximal diversity) to 1 (oligoclonal). To check whether a given CDR3 had different frequencies in two samples, for example brain versus blood, chi-squared comparison-of-proportions tests were used. Public clonotypes were identified by searching immuneACCESS, and similarity to known antiviral clonotypes was assessed with the VDJdb browser. Here the immuneACCESS table is served through TCRdb, limited to in-frame sequences with V and J called. Missing clones are a known gap in these copies; in checked studies unresolved V genes cover under half, and the rest lacks a known reason. V, J and clone size are taken as reported in that table, and D and trimming were inferred from the DNA itself. This sample has under 150,000 clones in its table, and 94% of those were observed once. The ten largest clones add up to 3.5% to 4% of the sample.

The chain employs TRBV25-1 and TRBJ2-1, with 7 middle bases fitting TRBD1. The sequence was obtained from a boy less than two years old with hemimegalencephaly and intractable seizures. Source: peripheral blood, taken at surgery. The CDR3 here reads CASSEIWSGGSYNEQFF. The DNA sequence is given as TGTGCCAGCAGTGAAATTTGGTCAGGGGGCTCCTACAATGAGCAGTTCTTC.